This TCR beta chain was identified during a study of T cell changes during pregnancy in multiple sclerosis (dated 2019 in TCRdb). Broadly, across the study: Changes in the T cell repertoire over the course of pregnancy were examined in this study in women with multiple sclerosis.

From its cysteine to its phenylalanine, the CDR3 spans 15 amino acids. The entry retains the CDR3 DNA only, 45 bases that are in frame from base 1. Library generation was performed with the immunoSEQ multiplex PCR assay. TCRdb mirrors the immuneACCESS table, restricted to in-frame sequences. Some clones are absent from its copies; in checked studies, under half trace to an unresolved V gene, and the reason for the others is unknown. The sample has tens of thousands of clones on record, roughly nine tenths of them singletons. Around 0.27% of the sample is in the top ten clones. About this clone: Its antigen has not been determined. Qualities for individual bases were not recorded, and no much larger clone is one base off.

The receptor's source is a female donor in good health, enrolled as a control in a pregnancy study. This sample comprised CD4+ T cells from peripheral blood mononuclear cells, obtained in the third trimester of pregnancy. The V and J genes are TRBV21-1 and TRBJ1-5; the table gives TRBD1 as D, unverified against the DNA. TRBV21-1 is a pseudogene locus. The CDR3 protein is CASSARDTQNQPQHF. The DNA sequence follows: TGTGCCAGCAGCGCCCGGGACACGCAAAATCAGCCCCAGCATTTT.